These 23 T cell receptor beta chains came from one sample sequenced in a study of T cells in Graves' hyperthyroidism and ophthalmopathy. What was amplified from RNA transcripts were TCR beta CDR3 regions. Researchers ran a first-round RT-PCR on the TCR CDR3 using the HTBI primer set. In TCRdb, the multiplex PCR reads were re-called with MiXCR into one record per CDR3 protein. Of roughly 500,000 distinct CDR3 sequences in the sample, less than 25% were seen once. The sample consisted of blood. These receptors originate from a woman in her 70s with Graves' ophthalmopathy.

This clonotype was counted many times. The chain carries TRBV7-9 and TRBJ2-3; no clear D gene. CDR1 is SEHNR, CDR2 FQNEAQ, per germline (reference sequence). The length of the CDR3 is 13 residues. The germline V and J ends were trimmed by 3 bases and 2 bases, with 6 bases remaining between them. The CDR3 DNA reads TGTGCCAGCAGCTTCGAATCCACAGATACGCAGTATTTT. Amino acid sequence: CASSFESTDTQYF.

This clonotype was found a few times. The chain is built from TRBV28 and TRBJ2-1; 9 nucleotides agree with TRBD1. Germline trimming cut 3 bases from V and 8 bases from J; bases unmatched to any gene: 8. The CDR3 has 15 amino acids. Germline loops: CDR1 MDHEN, CDR2 SYDVKM. In DNA form, the CDR3 reads TGTGCCAGCAGTTTCCCCGGGACAGGGTTATATGAGCAGTTCTTC. Protein product: CASSFPGTGLYEQFF.

The sample holds a few counts of this clonotype. V gene TRBV7-9 combines with J gene TRBJ2-6; D is unclear. The V and J ends lost 5 bases and 4 bases respectively, with 15 bases between them. CDR3 size: 16 residues. Germline V CDR1 and CDR2: SEHNR, FQNEAQ (reference sequence). CDR3 in amino acids: CASSPRARVGANVLTF. CDR3 bases: TGTGCCAGCAGCCCCCGGGCCCGGGTGGGGGCCAACGTCCTGACTTTC.

V gene TRBV20-1 combines with J gene TRBJ2-3, with 10 bases aligning to TRBD2. The V gene end was trimmed by 6 bases and the J gene end by 5 bases; junction bases not matched to a gene: 5. The CDR3 has 13 amino acids. Germline V gene lookup returns CDR1 DFQATT and CDR2 SNEGSKA (reference sequence). The CDR3 DNA reads as TGCAGTGCCGAACTAGCGGGATTAGATACGCAGTATTTT. Translation: CSAELAGLDTQYF.

This clonotype was picked up many times. The chain recombines TRBV7-2 with TRBJ1-1; D call uncertain. The ends were cut back, 1 base at V and 1 base at J, with 10 bases in the middle. Looked up from germline, CDR1 is SGHTA and CDR2 is FQGNSA. The CDR3 contains 15 residues. The CDR3: CASSLGGSWNTEAFF. DNA for the CDR3: TGTGCCAGCAGCTTAGGGGGAAGCTGGAACACTGAAGCTTTCTTT.

This clonotype has a count of ten or more. J is TRBJ2-1 and V is TRBV7-3, with 8 bases identical to TRBD2. J was trimmed by 6 bases and V by 4 bases; bases with no gene match: 8. This CDR3 contains 15 residues. CDR1 is SGHTA, CDR2 FQGTGA, per germline. The CDR3 DNA is TGTGCCAGCAGCTCCCCGGGGGGGGCGGGCAATGAGCAGTTCTTC. Protein sequence: CASSSPGGAGNEQFF.

The rearrangement uses TRBV3-1 and TRBJ2-3, with 8 bases matching TRBD2. Germline CDR1 reads LGHDT; CDR2 reads YNNKEL (reference sequence). This CDR3 has 14 residues. The trim removed 8 bases at V and 3 bases at J, leaving 7 bases unmatched. CDR3 nucleotide sequence: TGTGCCAGCCGCCGGGCGGGAGGAACAGATACGCAGTATTTT. Translated, it gives CASRRAGGTDTQYF.

The CDR3 DNA reads as TGTGCCAGCAGCTTAGTTGGGGCTGCCCTTGAGGCTTTCTTT. Its translation is CASSLVGAALEAFF. The rearrangement links TRBV7-9 to TRBJ1-1, with D maybe TRBD1 (5 bases). This CDR3 is built from 14 residues. Per germline, CDR1 SEHNR and CDR2 FQNEAQ (reference sequence). Trimming cost V 1 base and J 11 bases, with 17 bases left between them. The full variable domain, its missing parts supplied by reference TRBV7-9 and TRBJ1-1, is DTGVSQNPRHKITKRGQNVTFRCDPISEHNRLYWYRQTLGQGPEFLTYFQNEAQLEKSRLLSDRFSAERPKGSFSTLEIQRTEQGDSAMYLCASSLVGAALEAFFGQGTRLTVV.

The sample holds a few counts of this clonotype. The chain links TRBV5-5 to TRBJ2-2, with 7 bases fitting TRBD1. CDR1 and CDR2 (germline): SGHKS, YYEKEE (reference sequence). J gave up 7 bases and V 5 bases, and 8 bases lay outside the gene matches. This CDR3 is 14 amino acids long. CDR3 protein: CASSWDRPSGELFF. In nucleotides, the CDR3 is TGTGCCAGCAGTTGGGACAGACCTAGCGGGGAGCTGTTTTTT.

This clonotype was detected a few times. This chain joins TRBV6-2 or TRBV6-3 and TRBJ2-5; D unresolved. The germline V gene encodes CDR1 MNHEY and CDR2 SVGEGT. The CDR3 extends over 13 amino acids. The ends were cut back, 0 bases at V and 5 bases at J, with 7 bases in the middle. DNA of the CDR3: TGTGCCAGCAGTTACTCCTTGGGGGAGACCCAGTACTTC. This translates into CASSYSLGETQYF.

In nucleotides, the CDR3 is TGCGCCAGCAGAGGAGAGACCGGGACTGAAGCTTTCTTT. Its protein is CASRGETGTEAFF. This rearrangement joins TRBV10-1 to TRBJ1-1; D is uncertain. V was trimmed by 6 bases and J by 5 bases, leaving 13 bases between them. CDR1 is WNHNN, CDR2 SYGVQD, per germline (reference sequence). The CDR3 runs to 13 residues.

The rearrangement uses TRBV9 and TRBJ1-4; TRBD1 agrees at 7 bases. Per germline, CDR1 SGDLS and CDR2 YYNGEE. V gave up 0 bases and J gave up 3 bases; unmatched junction bases: 5. This CDR3 spans 16 amino acids. CDR3 residues: CASSVGGGGSNEKLFF. The DNA for the CDR3 is TGTGCCAGCAGCGTAGGAGGGGGCGGGTCTAATGAAAAACTGTTTTTT.

The chain joins TRBV30 to TRBJ1-2; no clear D. The V end was cut by 0 bases, the J end by 14 bases, with 19 bases between. Germline CDR1 is GTSNPN and CDR2 is SVGIG (reference sequence). The CDR3 runs to 13 residues. CDR3 in DNA: TGTGCCTGGAGTGTAAAGCCTATTGGGCAGCCAACCTTC. Amino acids: CAWSVKPIGQPTF.

The V call is TRBV10-3, the J call TRBJ1-1, with TRBD1 identical over 8 bases. J gave up 4 bases and V 6 bases, and 10 bases lay outside the gene matches. Germline loops: CDR1 ENHRY, CDR2 SYGVKD. This CDR3 comprises 15 residues. CDR3 in amino acids: CAIRGSTGGTTEAFF. DNA for the CDR3: TGTGCCATCAGGGGATCTACAGGGGGGACCACTGAAGCTTTCTTT.

There are many counts of this clonotype. CDR3 sequence reads: CASSSSGTLSGYTF. In DNA, the CDR3 is TGTGCCAGCAGCTCTTCCGGGACGCTCAGTGGCTACACCTTC. This chain connects TRBV2 to TRBJ1-2, with D tentatively TRBD1 (5 bases). V lost 6 bases and J 7 bases, leaving 18 bases between the germline ends. CDR3 length equals 14 residues. Germline lookup yields CDR1 SNHLY and CDR2 FYNNEI.

V usage is TRBV7-2 and J usage is TRBJ1-6; the D is unclear. V shed 0 bases and J shed 6 bases, with 15 bases lying between them. The CDR3 sequence is 17 residues long. Per the germline V gene, CDR1 is SGHTA and CDR2 is FQGNSA. The CDR3 protein is CASSLAGYGLGNSPLHF. In DNA, the CDR3 is TGTGCCAGCAGCTTAGCGGGGTATGGGCTGGGTAATTCACCCCTCCACTTT.

The chain joins TRBV6-2 or TRBV6-3 to TRBJ2-1, with D possibly being TRBD2 (7 bases). There are 16 residues in the CDR3. The germline CDR1 and CDR2 sequences are MNHEY and SVGEGT. Between the trimmed V and J ends, which lost 7 bases and 4 bases, there was a span of 20 bases. The CDR3 DNA follows: TGTGCCAGCACCAAGGGCGGGAGAGGGGGGTACAATGAGCAGTTCTTC. Translation: CASTKGGRGGYNEQFF.

The CDR3 DNA reads as TGCGCCAGCAGTGAATGGCAGGTTCGAGGCAATCAGCCCCAGCATTTT. Its translation: CASSEWQVRGNQPQHF. This rearrangement joins TRBV10-2 to TRBJ1-5; D is undetermined. V lost 3 bases, J lost 2 bases, and 14 bases lay in between. Per germline, CDR1 WSHSY and CDR2 SAAADI. This CDR3 is 16 amino acids long.

The sample holds a few counts of this clonotype. The gene calls are TRBV28 and TRBJ2-6; no clear D. The V gene lost 4 bases and the J gene lost 4 bases, with 14 bases spanning the gap. The CDR3 is 16 amino acids. Germline CDR1 reads MDHEN; CDR2 reads SYDVKM. CDR3 sequence (DNA): TGTGCCAGCAGTTCCCTCAGGCAAGCCGGGGCCAACGTCCTGACTTTC. Its protein product is CASSSLRQAGANVLTF.

This clonotype has only a few counts. V usage is TRBV19 and J usage is TRBJ1-1, with unresolved D. Germline-derived CDR1 and CDR2 are LNHDA and SQIVND (reference sequence). The V and J ends lost 5 bases and 4 bases respectively, with 14 bases between them. CDR3 length: 14 amino acids. This CDR3 is CASSPQTFITEAFF. CDR3 DNA: TGTGCCAGTAGTCCCCAGACATTCATCACTGAAGCTTTCTTT.

This clonotype was recorded many times. V and J are TRBV28 and TRBJ1-2; TRBD1 might be the D (6 bases). Per germline, CDR1 MDHEN and CDR2 SYDVKM. The CDR3 is 15 residues long. Trimming removed 3 bases from V and 2 bases from J, with 13 bases in between. CDR3: CASSLYTGPNYGYTF. Written as DNA, the CDR3 is TGTGCCAGCAGTTTGTATACAGGGCCGAACTATGGCTACACCTTC.

This clonotype has a single count. The gene calls are TRBV6-1 and TRBJ1-5; D remains unclear. CDR3 length: 13 amino acids. Germline-derived CDR1 and CDR2 are MNHNS and SASEGT. V was trimmed by 6 bases and J by 1 base, leaving 7 bases between them. The CDR3 nucleotides are TGTGCCAGCAGACGAAGGAGCAATCAGCCCCAGCATTTT. Its protein is CASRRRSNQPQHF.

In DNA, the CDR3 is TGTGCCTGGAGAGGGGGCGCGGGTGAAAAACTGTTTTTT. This translates into CAWRGGAGEKLFF. The V call is TRBV30, the J call TRBJ1-4; 7 bases map to TRBD1. The J segment lost 7 bases and the V segment lost 3 bases, leaving 5 bases of the junction unmatched. The CDR3 is 13 residues long. Looked up from germline, CDR1 is GTSNPN and CDR2 is SVGIG (reference sequence). The complete variable domain, with remaining parts taken from reference TRBV30 and TRBJ1-4, reads SQTIHQWPATLVQPVGSPLSLECTVEGTSNPNLYWYRQAAGRGLQLLFYSVGIGQISSEVPQNLSASRPQDRQFILSSKKLLLSDSGFYLCAWRGGAGEKLFFGSGTQLSVL.